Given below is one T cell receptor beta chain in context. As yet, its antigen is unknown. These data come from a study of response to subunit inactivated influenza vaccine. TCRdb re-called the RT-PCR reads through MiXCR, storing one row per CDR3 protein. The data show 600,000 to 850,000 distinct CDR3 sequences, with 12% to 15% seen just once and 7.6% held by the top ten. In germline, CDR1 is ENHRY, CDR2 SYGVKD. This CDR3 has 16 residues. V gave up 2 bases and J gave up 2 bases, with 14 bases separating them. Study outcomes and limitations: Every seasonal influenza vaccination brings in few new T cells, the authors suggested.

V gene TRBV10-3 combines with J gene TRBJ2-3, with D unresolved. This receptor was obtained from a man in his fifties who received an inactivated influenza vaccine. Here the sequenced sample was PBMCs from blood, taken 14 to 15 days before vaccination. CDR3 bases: TGTGCCATCAGTGAGAGAAAGGTAATAGCCACAGATACGCAGTATTTT. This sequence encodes CAISERKVIATDTQYF.